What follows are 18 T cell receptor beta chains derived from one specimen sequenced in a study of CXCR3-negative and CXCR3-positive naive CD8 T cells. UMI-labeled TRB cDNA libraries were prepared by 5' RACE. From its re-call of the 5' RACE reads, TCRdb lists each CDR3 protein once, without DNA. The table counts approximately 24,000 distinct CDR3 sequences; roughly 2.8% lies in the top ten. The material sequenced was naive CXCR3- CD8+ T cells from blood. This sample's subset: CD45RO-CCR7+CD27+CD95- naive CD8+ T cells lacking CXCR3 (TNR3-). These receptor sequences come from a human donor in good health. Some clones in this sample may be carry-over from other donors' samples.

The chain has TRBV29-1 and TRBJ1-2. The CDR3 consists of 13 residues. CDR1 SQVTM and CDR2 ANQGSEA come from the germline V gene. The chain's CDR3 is CSVEDSSFYGYTF.

The CDR3 spells CASGESTDIRDEQFF. The V call is TRBV2, the J call TRBJ2-1. Germline loops: CDR1 SNHLY, CDR2 FYNNEI. The CDR3 covers 15 residues.

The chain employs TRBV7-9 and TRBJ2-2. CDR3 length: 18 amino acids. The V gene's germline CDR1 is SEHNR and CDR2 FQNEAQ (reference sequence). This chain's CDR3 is CASSLVDPGPVLRGELFF.

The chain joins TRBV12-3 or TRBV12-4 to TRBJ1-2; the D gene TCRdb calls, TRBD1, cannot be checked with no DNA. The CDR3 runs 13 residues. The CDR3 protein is CASSPTGHYGYTF.

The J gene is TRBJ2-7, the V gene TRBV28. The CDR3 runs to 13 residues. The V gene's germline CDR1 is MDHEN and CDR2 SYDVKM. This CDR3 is CASSPRGESEQYF.

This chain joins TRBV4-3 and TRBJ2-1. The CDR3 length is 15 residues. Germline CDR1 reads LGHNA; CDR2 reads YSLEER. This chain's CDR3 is CASSQDAGKENEQFF.

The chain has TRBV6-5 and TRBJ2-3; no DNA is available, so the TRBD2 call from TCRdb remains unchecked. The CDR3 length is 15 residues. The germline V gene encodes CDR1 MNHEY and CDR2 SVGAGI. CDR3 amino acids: CASSYGTTTTDTQYF.

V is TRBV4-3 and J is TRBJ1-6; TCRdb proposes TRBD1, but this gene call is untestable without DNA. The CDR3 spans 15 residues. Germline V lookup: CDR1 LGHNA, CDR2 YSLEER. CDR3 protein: CASSQDRQGNSPLHF.

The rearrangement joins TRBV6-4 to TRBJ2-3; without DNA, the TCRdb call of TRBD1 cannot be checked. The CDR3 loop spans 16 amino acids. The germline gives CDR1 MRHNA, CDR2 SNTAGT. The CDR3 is CASSDGTGSGTDTQYF.

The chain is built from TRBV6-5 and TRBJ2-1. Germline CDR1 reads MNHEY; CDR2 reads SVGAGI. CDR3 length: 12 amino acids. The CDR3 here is CASSVNRQEQFF.

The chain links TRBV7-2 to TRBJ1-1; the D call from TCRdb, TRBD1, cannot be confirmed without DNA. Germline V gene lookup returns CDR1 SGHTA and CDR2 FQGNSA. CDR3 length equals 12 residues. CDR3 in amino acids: CASSPGVWEAFF.

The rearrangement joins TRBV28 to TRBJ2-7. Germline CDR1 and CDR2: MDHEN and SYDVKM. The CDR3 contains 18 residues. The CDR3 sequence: CASSCSRLISGLVYEQYF.

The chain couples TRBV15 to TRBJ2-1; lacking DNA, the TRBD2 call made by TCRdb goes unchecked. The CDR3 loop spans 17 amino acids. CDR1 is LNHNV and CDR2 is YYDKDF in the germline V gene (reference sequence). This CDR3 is CATSREGGQEQWHEQFF. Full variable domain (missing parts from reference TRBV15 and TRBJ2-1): DAMVIQNPRYQVTQFGKPVTLSCSQTLNHNVMYWYQQKSSQAPKLLFHYYDKDFNNEADTPDNFQSRRPNTSFCFLDIRSPGLGDTAMYLCATSREGGQEQWHEQFFGPGTRLTVL.

CDR3: CASSPTGLGLNTEAFF. The chain uses TRBV5-1 and TRBJ1-1; TCRdb's D call of TRBD1 is untestable without DNA. The germline V gene has CDR1 SGHRS and CDR2 YFSETQ. The length of the CDR3 is 16 residues.

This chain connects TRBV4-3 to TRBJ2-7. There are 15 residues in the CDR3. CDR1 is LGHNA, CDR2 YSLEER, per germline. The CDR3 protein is CASSQGQANSYEQYF.

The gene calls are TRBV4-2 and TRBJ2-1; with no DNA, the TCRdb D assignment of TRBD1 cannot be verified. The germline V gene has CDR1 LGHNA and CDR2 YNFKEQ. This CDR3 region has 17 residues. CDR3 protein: CASSQDPPGQGLDEQFF.

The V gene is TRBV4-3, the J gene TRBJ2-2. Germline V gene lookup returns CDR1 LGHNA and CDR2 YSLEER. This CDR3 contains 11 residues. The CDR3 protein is CASSATGELFF.

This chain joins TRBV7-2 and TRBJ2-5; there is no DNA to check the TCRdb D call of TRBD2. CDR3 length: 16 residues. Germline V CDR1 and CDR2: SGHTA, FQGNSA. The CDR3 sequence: CASSLALAGGQETQYF.